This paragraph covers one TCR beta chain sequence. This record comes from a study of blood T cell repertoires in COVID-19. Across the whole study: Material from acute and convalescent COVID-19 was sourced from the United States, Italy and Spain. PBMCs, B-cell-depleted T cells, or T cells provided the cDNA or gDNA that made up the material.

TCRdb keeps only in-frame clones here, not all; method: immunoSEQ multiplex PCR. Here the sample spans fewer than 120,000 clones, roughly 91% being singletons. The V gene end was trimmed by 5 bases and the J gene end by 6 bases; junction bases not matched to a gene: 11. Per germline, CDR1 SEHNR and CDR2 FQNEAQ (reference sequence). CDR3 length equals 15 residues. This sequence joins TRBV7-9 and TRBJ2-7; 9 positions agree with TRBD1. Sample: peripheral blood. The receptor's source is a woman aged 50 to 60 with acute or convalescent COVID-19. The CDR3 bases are TGTGCCAGCAGCCAGGGGGTTTCGGACAGGGGCGAGCAGTACTTC. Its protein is CASSQGVSDRGEQYF.